This T cell receptor (beta chain) was sequenced during a study of blood T cell repertoires in COVID-19. Study background: The United States, Italy and Spain provided the acute and convalescent COVID-19 samples. PBMCs, B-cell-depleted T cells, or T cells were the source of the cDNA or gDNA that made up the material.

Enrollment of patients from Seattle took place during active infection, with longitudinal follow-up. Authors' processing steps: How many nucleated cells were present was estimated from reference gene primer amplification. Clones were sequenced by immunoSEQ multiplex PCR, and TCRdb holds only the in-frame ones, with some missing. That table supplies the V and J calls and clone size; D and trimming were determined from the DNA. The table includes 150,000 to 200,000 clones, approximately 78% detected once. The V gene's germline CDR1 is SEHNR and CDR2 FQNEAQ (reference sequence). This CDR3 has 13 residues. The V gene lost 5 bases and the J gene lost 4 bases, with 10 bases spanning the gap.

Sample: peripheral blood. The clonotype was recovered from an elderly woman with COVID-19, enrolled during active disease. This chain connects TRBV7-9 to TRBJ2-3; tentatively, D is TRBD2 (5 bases). Here the CDR3 DNA reads TGTGCCAGCAGCCTTGACTACGCAGATACGCAGTATTTT. Amino acid sequence: CASSLDYADTQYF. Drawing the rest from reference TRBV7-9 and TRBJ2-3, the complete variable domain is DTGVSQNPRHKITKRGQNVTFRCDPISEHNRLYWYRQTLGQGPEFLTYFQNEAQLEKSRLLSDRFSAERPKGSFSTLEIQRTEQGDSAMYLCASSLDYADTQYFGPGTRLTVL.